The T cell receptor (beta chain) under discussion was sequenced for a study of T cells in Graves' hyperthyroidism and ophthalmopathy. In the study overall: Staff took peripheral blood when the initial diagnosis was made, before any treatment began.

Template material for amplifying TCR beta CDR3 regions consisted of RNA transcripts. HTBI primers were employed in a first-round RT-PCR of the TCR CDR3. MiXCR, run by TCRdb on the multiplex PCR reads, gives a single entry per CDR3 protein. This table has 300,000 to 400,000 distinct CDR3 sequences, 21% appearing once. If no ophthalmopathy progression occurred within 18 months, Graves' hyperthyroidism was stable. CDR3 length: 15 amino acids. Germline loops: CDR1 LNHDA, CDR2 SQIVND (reference sequence). The V and J ends lost 3 bases and 0 bases respectively, with 9 bases between them. V is TRBV19 and J is TRBJ1-5, with D hard to call. Material: blood. This TCR derives from a woman in her 50s with Graves' hyperthyroidism. The CDR3 DNA reads as TGTGCCAGTAGTATCGCCAGAAATAGCAATCAGCCCCAGCATTTT. This codes for CASSIARNSNQPQHF.